The 29 T cell receptor beta chains given below trace back to one sample, sequenced in a study of cytomegalovirus exposure and HLA in healthy donors. A multiplex PCR was run with 60 Vbeta primers and 13 Jbeta primers. Some clones are missing from TCRdb's copy, which holds only in-frame ones; the method was immunoSEQ multiplex PCR. This sample carries roughly 100,000 clones, roughly 82% of them seen once, and the ten largest clones take 1.5% to 2%. The material sequenced was PBMCs. These TCRs come from a man between 50 and 59 years old in good health and CMV-seronegative.

J is TRBJ2-3 and V is TRBV19; 8 nucleotides line up with TRBD1. The CDR3 runs 15 residues. With V trimmed by 5 bases and J by 4 bases, 8 bases remained unmatched. CDR1 is LNHDA and CDR2 is SQIVND in the germline V gene (reference sequence). DNA for the CDR3: TGTGCCAGTAGTGCGGACAGGGATCCGGCAGATACGCAGTATTTT. This codes for CASSADRDPADTQYF.

This clone is a singleton in its sample. The DNA for the CDR3 is TGTGCCAGCAGCGCCAGACCGATCCAGGGCAGGGAGCAGTTCTTC. Its protein is CASSARPIQGREQFF. The genes are TRBV9 and TRBJ2-1, with D possibly matching TRBD1 (5 bases). Germline values: CDR1 SGDLS, CDR2 YYNGEE. The germline V and J ends were trimmed by 3 bases and 10 bases, with 20 bases remaining between them. The CDR3 is made up of 15 amino acids.

This rearrangement joins TRBV6-1 to TRBJ2-2, with 12 bases lining up with TRBD2. The trim removed 6 bases at V and 5 bases at J, leaving 4 bases unmatched. The CDR3 is made up of 15 amino acids. The germline gives CDR1 MNHNS, CDR2 SASEGT. DNA of the CDR3: TGTGCCAGCAGGCCTAGCGGGGGGGCAACCGGGGAGCTGTTTTTT. Residues: CASRPSGGATGELFF.

This clone was recorded once. The rearrangement uses TRBV5-1 and TRBJ2-3, with 8 bases lining up with TRBD1. Germline V CDR1 and CDR2: SGHRS, YFSETQ. This CDR3 is built from 15 residues. Trimming took 1 base from V and 7 from J; bases not matched to a gene: 8. Here the CDR3 reads CASSLLSGGANTQYF. For the CDR3, the DNA is TGCGCCAGCAGCTTGCTGTCAGGGGGCGCAAATACGCAGTATTTT.

The chain couples TRBV28 to TRBJ1-5, with D possibly being TRBD1 (5 bases). Deletions cut 1 base from V and 0 bases from J, with 10 bases between. CDR3 length: 16 amino acids. CDR1 MDHEN and CDR2 SYDVKM come from the germline V gene. The CDR3 sequence: CASSLLWTSSNQPQHF. In DNA, the CDR3 is TGTGCCAGCAGTTTATTGTGGACATCTAGCAATCAGCCCCAGCATTTT.

The chain has TRBV5-1 and TRBJ1-6; D unclear. Trimming took off 5 bases at V and 6 bases at J, with 6 bases between the two ends. The germline V gene has CDR1 SGHRS and CDR2 YFSETQ. The CDR3 is 12 amino acids. The CDR3 reads CASSRPNSPLHF. CDR3 bases: TGCGCCAGCAGTCGTCCTAATTCACCCCTCCACTTT.

J is TRBJ1-1 and V is TRBV5-4; D may be TRBD1 (6 bases). V was cut by 4 bases and J by 0 bases, with 19 bases left in between. CDR1 is SGHNT and CDR2 is YYREEE in the germline V gene (reference sequence). The CDR3 covers 17 residues. The CDR3 loop is CASSRGAGVGLNTEAFF. CDR3 bases: TGTGCCAGCAGCCGAGGGGCAGGGGTAGGCTTGAACACTGAAGCTTTCTTT.

This clone was seen only once. The chain carries TRBV7-9 and TRBJ2-7; no clear D. CDR1 SEHNR and CDR2 FQNEAQ come from the germline V gene (reference sequence). With 4 bases removed from V and 3 bases from J, the gap between germline ends came to 13 bases. This CDR3 spans 14 amino acids. The DNA of the CDR3 is TGTGCCAGCAGCTCAGTTCTTTCCCGCTACGAGCAGTACTTC. Encoded protein: CASSSVLSRYEQYF.

This rearrangement joins TRBV10-3 to TRBJ2-1, with D possibly matching TRBD2 (5 bases). The CDR3 sequence is 10 residues long. The germline V gene has CDR1 ENHRY and CDR2 SYGVKD. The V and J ends lost 11 bases and 8 bases respectively, with 10 bases between them. The CDR3 protein is CASGIDEQFF. The CDR3 region has the DNA TGTGCCTCCGGGATAGATGAGCAGTTCTTC.

On this clone itself: The junction and the germline gene differ at one end; a read error may be behind it. V is TRBV7-9 and J is TRBJ1-1; 8 positions match TRBD1. CDR1 and CDR2 (germline): SEHNR, FQNEAQ (reference sequence). The CDR3 runs to 15 residues. The CDR3 spells CSSSSGQGGHTEAFF. CDR3 sequence (DNA): TGTTCCAGCAGCTCCGGACAGGGTGGGCACACTGAAGCTTTCTTT.

Here the CDR3 reads CSVGGVSYNEQFF. CDR3 DNA: TGCAGCGTTGGGGGGGTATCCTACAATGAGCAGTTCTTC. V gene TRBV29-1 combines with J gene TRBJ2-1; TRBD2 might be the D (6 bases). Trimming left V 4 bases short and J 1 base short, with 8 bases between. The CDR3 runs 13 residues. Germline CDR1 SQVTM, CDR2 ANQGSEA.

The V and J genes are TRBV6-6 and TRBJ1-5, with a tentative D call TRBD1 (6 bases). Per the germline V gene, CDR1 is MNHNY and CDR2 is SVGAGI (reference sequence). V lost 6 bases and J 4 bases, leaving 10 bases between the germline ends. The CDR3 consists of 13 residues. As DNA, the CDR3 is TGTGCCAGCAGGCGACAGGCTAATCAGCCCCAGCATTTT. The encoded protein is CASRRQANQPQHF.

The V call is TRBV28, the J call TRBJ1-2; weak D call: TRBD1 (6 bases). The V and J ends lost 3 bases and 0 bases respectively, with 8 bases between them. Germline assignment: CDR1 MDHEN and CDR2 SYDVKM. The CDR3 spans 14 residues. The CDR3, as DNA: TGTGCCAGCAGTTTCGACAGGTCTAACTATGGCTACACCTTC. Protein product: CASSFDRSNYGYTF.

The chain links TRBV6-5 to TRBJ1-6, with 10 nucleotides matching TRBD1. V lost 4 bases to trimming and J lost 9 bases; unmatched junction nucleotides: 6. CDR3 length: 15 amino acids. CDR1 is MNHEY and CDR2 is SVGAGI in the germline V gene. This CDR3 is CASSLSDRGGSPLHF. CDR3 nucleotide sequence: TGTGCCAGCAGTTTATCGGACAGGGGGGGTTCACCCCTCCACTTT.

The CDR3 nucleotides read TGTGCCAGCAGGAACCGAGTAGCGGGGGGGCGGGAGCAGTTCTTC. Encoded protein: CASRNRVAGGREQFF. V is TRBV28 and J is TRBJ2-1; 11 bases fit TRBD2. The CDR3 extends over 15 amino acids. V trimming: 6 bases; J trimming: 10 bases; junction bases outside the gene matches: 11. Germline V gene sequence: CDR1 MDHEN, CDR2 SYDVKM.

This chain connects TRBV6-6 to TRBJ2-7, with 10 positions matching TRBD2. This CDR3 comprises 16 residues. The germline V gene encodes CDR1 MNHNY and CDR2 SVGAGI (reference sequence). Trimming cost V 2 bases and J 3 bases; bases outside gene matches: 7. CDR3 loop: CASSYRTSGINYEQYF. In nucleotides, the CDR3 is TGTGCCAGCAGTTACCGGACTAGCGGTATTAACTACGAGCAGTACTTC.

This clone has only a few counts. The gene calls are TRBV15 and TRBJ2-5, with TRBD1 matching over 7 bases. Looked up from germline, CDR1 is LNHNV and CDR2 is YYDKDF (reference sequence). Losses at the gene ends were 2 bases for V and 2 bases for J; bases not matched to a gene: 8. The CDR3 runs to 16 residues. The CDR3 spells CATSRYEGQVQETQYF. As DNA, the CDR3 is TGTGCCACCAGCAGATACGAAGGACAGGTTCAAGAGACCCAGTACTTC.

The chain employs TRBV5-6 and TRBJ1-1, with D unresolved. V lost 0 bases to trimming and J lost 10 bases, with 7 bases between them. Germline V gene data show CDR1 as SGHDT and CDR2 as YYEEEE. The CDR3 has 11 amino acids. As DNA, the CDR3 is TGTGCCAGCAGCTTGGGACAATCAGCTTTCTTT. Protein: CASSLGQSAFF.

The J gene is TRBJ2-1, the V gene TRBV11-2, with 10 bases identical to TRBD2. From germline, CDR1 is SGHAT and CDR2 FQNNGV. This CDR3 has 15 residues. V lost 5 bases to trimming and J lost 4 bases; unmatched junction nucleotides: 5. The CDR3 here is CASSRRLAGYNEQFF. DNA for the CDR3: TGTGCCAGCAGCCGTAGACTAGCGGGTTACAATGAGCAGTTCTTC.

This clone has a handful of counts. V usage is TRBV18 and J usage is TRBJ2-2, with D perhaps TRBD1 (6 bases). This CDR3 comprises 15 residues. The germline gives CDR1 KGHSH, CDR2 LQKENI. V lost 4 bases and J lost 2, with 11 bases in between. The CDR3 loop reads CASSLGTRNTGELFF. CDR3 coding DNA: TGTGCCAGCTCACTCGGGACAAGAAACACCGGGGAGCTGTTTTTT.

This chain links TRBV14 with TRBJ1-5; TRBD1 aligns across 7 bases. The length of the CDR3 is 18 residues. CDR1 and CDR2 (germline): SGHDN, FVKESK. Trimming took 3 bases from V and 0 from J; bases not matched to a gene: 11. The CDR3 DNA sequence: TGTGCCAGCAGCCACCTCCCGGGACAGCCGTATAGCAATCAGCCCCAGCATTTT. This encodes CASSHLPGQPYSNQPQHF.

This chain links TRBV27 with TRBJ1-2, with 10 bases fitting TRBD1. The CDR3 consists of 17 residues. After removal of 7 bases from V and 2 bases from J, the junction contained 13 bases not matched to a gene. Germline CDR1 is MNHEY and CDR2 is SMNVEV (reference sequence). In nucleotides, the CDR3 is TGTGCCAGCACCGCAACTTTGGGGGGACAGGGGAACTATGGCTACACCTTC. Its protein product is CASTATLGGQGNYGYTF.

Of note for this clone: An end of the junction differs from the germline gene, which may be a read error. V gene TRBV5-6 combines with J gene TRBJ1-1; 10 nucleotides line up with TRBD1. The CDR3 sequence is 14 residues long. Germline CDR1 reads SGHDT; CDR2 reads YYEEEE. In DNA, the CDR3 is TGTGCCGGCAGCCTGGGACAGGGGATCCCTGAAGCTTTCTTT. This encodes CAGSLGQGIPEAFF. The complete variable domain, with remaining parts taken from reference TRBV5-6 and TRBJ1-1, reads DAGVTQSPTHLIKTRGQQVTLRCSPKSGHDTVSWYQQALGQGPQFIFQYYEEEERQRGNFPDRFSGHQFPNYSSELNVNALLLGDSALYLCAGSLGQGIPEAFFGQGTRLTVV.

The chain couples TRBV5-4 to TRBJ2-5; 8 bases are a match to TRBD2. The DNA end lines up better with TRBJ2-7; the J call may be wrong. Germline V lookup: CDR1 SGHNT, CDR2 YYREEE (reference sequence). The CDR3 runs to 16 residues. The CDR3 nucleotides are TGTGCCAGCAGCCCCCGGGGGGGGCAGGGCTCCTACGAGCAGTACTTC. Protein product: CASSPRGGQGSYEQYF.

This clone was counted between two and nine times. V gene TRBV7-2 combines with J gene TRBJ1-4; D is uncertain. In germline, CDR1 is SGHTA, CDR2 FQGNSA. This CDR3 contains 16 residues. The V end was cut by 5 bases, the J end by 2 bases, with 15 bases between. For the CDR3, the DNA is TGTGCCAGCAGCCCAGGAACCTCGGGGACTAATGAAAAACTGTTTTTT. This translates into CASSPGTSGTNEKLFF.

V is TRBV7-8 and J is TRBJ1-6, with D possibly being TRBD1 (6 bases). The germline gives CDR1 SGHVS, CDR2 FQNEAQ. This CDR3 is built from 15 residues. V was trimmed by 2 bases and J by 8 bases, leaving 13 bases between them. CDR3 DNA sequence: TGTGCCAGCAGCTTAAACGCAGCAGGGGATTCACCCCTCCACTTT. Amino acids: CASSLNAAGDSPLHF.

The chain joins TRBV15 to TRBJ2-7; D might be TRBD2 (5 bases). V was pared by 1 base and J by 3 bases, with 13 bases between. Germline loops: CDR1 LNHNV, CDR2 YYDKDF (reference sequence). The CDR3 is 15 amino acids. Here the CDR3 DNA reads TGTGCCACCAGCAGAGGTGGTAGACTAAACTACGAGCAGTACTTC. Translating gives CATSRGGRLNYEQYF.

This chain uses TRBV13 with TRBJ2-7; the match to TRBD2 covers 12 bases. The trim removed 8 bases at V and 1 base at J, leaving 3 bases unmatched. Germline V lookup: CDR1 PRHDT, CDR2 FYEKMQ (reference sequence). The CDR3 is made up of 14 amino acids. Here the CDR3 reads CASRTSGGSYEQYF. CDR3 nucleotides: TGTGCCAGCCGAACTAGCGGGGGGTCCTACGAGCAGTACTTC.

The chain couples TRBV19 to TRBJ1-1; perhaps TRBD1 as D (6 bases). CDR3 length: 15 amino acids. The germline V gene encodes CDR1 LNHDA and CDR2 SQIVND (reference sequence). V was clipped by 4 bases and J by 0 bases, with 12 bases between them. In nucleotides, the CDR3 is TGTGCCAGTAGTAGACAGGCATCCATGAACACTGAAGCTTTCTTT. Translating it yields CASSRQASMNTEAFF.